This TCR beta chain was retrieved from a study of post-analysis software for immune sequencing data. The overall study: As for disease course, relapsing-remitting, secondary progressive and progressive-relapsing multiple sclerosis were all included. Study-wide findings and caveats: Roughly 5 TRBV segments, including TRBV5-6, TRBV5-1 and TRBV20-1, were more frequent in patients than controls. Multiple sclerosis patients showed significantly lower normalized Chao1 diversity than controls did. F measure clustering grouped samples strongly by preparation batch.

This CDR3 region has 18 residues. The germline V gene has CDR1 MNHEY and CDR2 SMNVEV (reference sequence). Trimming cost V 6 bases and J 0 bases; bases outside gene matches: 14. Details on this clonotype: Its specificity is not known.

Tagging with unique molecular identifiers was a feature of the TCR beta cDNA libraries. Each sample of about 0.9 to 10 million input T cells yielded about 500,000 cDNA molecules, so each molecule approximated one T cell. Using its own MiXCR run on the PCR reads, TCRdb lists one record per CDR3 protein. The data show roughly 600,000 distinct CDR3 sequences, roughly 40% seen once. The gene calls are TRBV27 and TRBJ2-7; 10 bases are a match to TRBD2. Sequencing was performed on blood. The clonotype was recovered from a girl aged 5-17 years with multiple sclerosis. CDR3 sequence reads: CASRGEGRLAGPSYEQYF. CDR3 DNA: TGTGCCAGCAGAGGGGAGGGGAGACTAGCGGGTCCCTCCTACGAGCAGTACTTC.